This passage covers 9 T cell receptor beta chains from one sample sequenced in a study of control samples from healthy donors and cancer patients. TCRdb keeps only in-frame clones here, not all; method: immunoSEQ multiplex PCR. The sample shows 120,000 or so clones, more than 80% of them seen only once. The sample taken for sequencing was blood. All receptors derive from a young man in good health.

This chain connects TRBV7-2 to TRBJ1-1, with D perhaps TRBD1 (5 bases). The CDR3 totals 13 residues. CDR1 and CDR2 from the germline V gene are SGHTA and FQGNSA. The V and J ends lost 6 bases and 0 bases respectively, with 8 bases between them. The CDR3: CASRLQVNTEAFF. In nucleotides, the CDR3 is TGTGCCAGCAGGCTACAGGTGAACACTGAAGCTTTCTTT.

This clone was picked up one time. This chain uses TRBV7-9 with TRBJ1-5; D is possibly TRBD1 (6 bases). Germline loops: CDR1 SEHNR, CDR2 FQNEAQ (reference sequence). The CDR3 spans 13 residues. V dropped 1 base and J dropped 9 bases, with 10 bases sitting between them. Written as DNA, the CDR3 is TGTGCCAGCAGCTTAGGGCAGGGGAGGCCCCAGCATTTT. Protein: CASSLGQGRPQHF.

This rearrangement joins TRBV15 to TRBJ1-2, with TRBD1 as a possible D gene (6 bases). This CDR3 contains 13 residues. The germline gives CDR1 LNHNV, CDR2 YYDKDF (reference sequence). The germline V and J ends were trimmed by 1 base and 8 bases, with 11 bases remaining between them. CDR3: CATSRAGTQGYTF. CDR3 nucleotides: TGTGCCACCAGCAGAGCCGGGACACAAGGCTACACCTTC.

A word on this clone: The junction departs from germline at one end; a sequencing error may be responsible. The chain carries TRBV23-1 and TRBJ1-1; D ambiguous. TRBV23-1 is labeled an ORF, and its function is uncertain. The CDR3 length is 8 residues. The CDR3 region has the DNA TGCGCCAGCAGTCAGGGTGAATTT. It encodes CASSQGEF.

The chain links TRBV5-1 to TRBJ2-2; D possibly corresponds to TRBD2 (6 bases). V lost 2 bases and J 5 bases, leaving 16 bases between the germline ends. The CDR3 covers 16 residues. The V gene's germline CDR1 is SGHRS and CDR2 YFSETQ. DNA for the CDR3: TGCGCCAGCAGCTTAACACCGGGGGATAATACCGGGGAGCTGTTTTTT. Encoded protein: CASSLTPGDNTGELFF.

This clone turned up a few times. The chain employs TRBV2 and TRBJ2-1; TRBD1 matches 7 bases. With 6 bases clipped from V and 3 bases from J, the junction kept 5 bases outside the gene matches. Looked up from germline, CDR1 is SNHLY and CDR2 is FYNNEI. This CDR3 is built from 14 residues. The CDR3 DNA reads TGTGCCAGCAGAGAGGGACAGAACTACAATGAGCAGTTCTTC. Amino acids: CASREGQNYNEQFF. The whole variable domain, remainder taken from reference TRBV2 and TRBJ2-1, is EPEVTQTPSHQVTQMGQEVILRCVPISNHLYFYWYRQILGQKVEFLVSFYNNEISEKSEIFDDQFSVERPDGSNFTLKIRSTKLEDSAMYFCASREGQNYNEQFFGPGTRLTVL.

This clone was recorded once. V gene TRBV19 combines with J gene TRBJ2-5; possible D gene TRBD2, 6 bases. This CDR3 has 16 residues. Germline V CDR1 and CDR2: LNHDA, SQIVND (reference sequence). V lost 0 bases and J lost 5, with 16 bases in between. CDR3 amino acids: CASSIDGSGVRETQYF. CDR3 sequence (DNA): TGTGCCAGTAGTATAGACGGGAGTGGGGTAAGGGAGACCCAGTACTTC.

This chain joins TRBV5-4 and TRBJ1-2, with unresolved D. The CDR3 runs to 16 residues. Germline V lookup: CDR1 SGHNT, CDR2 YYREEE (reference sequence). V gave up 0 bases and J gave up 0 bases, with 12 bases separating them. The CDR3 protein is CASSLGAASPNYGYTF. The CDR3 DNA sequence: TGTGCCAGCAGCTTGGGGGCAGCTTCGCCTAACTATGGCTACACCTTC.

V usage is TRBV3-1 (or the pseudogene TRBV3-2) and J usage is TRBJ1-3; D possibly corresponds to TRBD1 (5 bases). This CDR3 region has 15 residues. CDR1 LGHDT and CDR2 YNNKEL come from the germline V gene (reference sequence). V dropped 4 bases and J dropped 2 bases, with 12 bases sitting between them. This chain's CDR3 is CASSLGGRAGNTIYF. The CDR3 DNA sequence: TGTGCCAGCAGCCTCGGTGGCAGGGCTGGAAACACCATATATTTT.